What follows describes a single TCR beta chain. Its antigen target is currently unknown. Base qualities are missing; no much larger clone stands one base away. This entry belongs to a study of T cell responses to AZD1222 COVID-19 vaccine (dated by TCRdb to 2020 to 2022). About the study as a whole: AZD1222 recipients with second doses at about 4 weeks or about 12 weeks were pooled, because spike-specific TCR depth and breadth did not differ between schedules. Trial participants were enrolled by age into 18-55, 56-69 and 70-plus year subgroups, with about 150, 28 and 57 TCR-sequenced participants respectively. A total of around 240 trial participants underwent TCR sequencing, of whom some 200 had received two doses of AZD1222 and approximately 26 had received two doses of the MenACWY control vaccine.

In the paper's terms, the time point label means: baseline before first vaccination. Vaccinee samples came from UK trials COV001 and COV002, including a single-blind randomized controlled phase 2/3 trial of AZD1222 (ChAdOx1 nCoV-19) in healthy adults. Trial participant PBMC samples were collected at day 0 and day 28 after the second dose for TCRbeta chain sequencing. Germline trimming: 3 bases from V, 0 bases from J; junction bases outside gene matches: 15. There are 21 amino acids in the CDR3, from cysteine to phenylalanine inclusive. Only the CDR3 portion is preserved as DNA: 63 bases, with reading frame beginning at the first base. According to the germline V gene, CDR1 reads SGDLS and CDR2 reads YYNGEE. The CDR3 regions of human TCRbeta chains were subjected to immunosequencing. In the authors' own workflow: Repertoire TCRs were checked for matches against a reference library of SARS-CoV-2-specific TCRs that had been generated using the MIRA antigen-specificity platform. Breadth was defined as the fraction of unique TCRs that were SARS-CoV-2-associated. Depth was defined as the fraction of total T cells that were SARS-CoV-2-associated. Using the MIRA data, every spike-specific TCR was mapped to the spike region that the TCR reacted to and assigned to either a CD4 or a CD8 class. Log10-transformed breadth and depth values were compared by one-way ANOVA with Sidak's multiple comparisons tests. TCRdb limited this immuneACCESS table to in-frame rearrangements with V and J called. A share of clones is missing; checked studies link under half to unresolved V genes, and the rest is unexplained. Clone size and V and J calls were adopted from that table, with D and trimming inferred from the DNA. This sample lists some 83,000 clones; around 89% were detected once. Jointly, the top ten make up approximately 5.8% of the sample.

On the study overall, not on this receptor specifically: Because no day 14 peak-response samples were available, repertoires were characterized only after the peak T cell response. A significant rise in spike-specific TCR breadth and depth was observed after two AZD1222 doses relative to day 0 and relative to MenACWY recipients. Reportedly, almost half of the unique spike-specific TCRs recognized epitopes lying outside the regions that are mutated in the B.1.351 and B.1.1.7 variants. Vaccine-associated CD4 TCRs spanned the whole spike protein, with dominant responses in regions 160-218 and 743-854. Participants were mostly white British and included more females than males, and it was suggested by the authors that clonal diversity may have been underestimated. In the small 56-69-year group, the increase in depth fell short of significance, most likely because of low power. Only six AZD1222 recipients were SARS-CoV-2 seropositive at baseline, limiting conclusions about previously exposed vaccinees.

This receptor was taken from an adult in good health. Sequenced here: peripheral blood, sampled on day 0 of AZD1222 vaccination. The V gene is TRBV9 and the J gene is TRBJ1-4, with TRBD1 identical over 12 junction bases. The CDR3 in this case is CASSASDPGDRGLATNEKLFF. The bases are TGTGCCAGCAGCGCATCAGATCCGGGGGACAGGGGGCTTGCAACTAATGAAAAACTGTTTTTT.